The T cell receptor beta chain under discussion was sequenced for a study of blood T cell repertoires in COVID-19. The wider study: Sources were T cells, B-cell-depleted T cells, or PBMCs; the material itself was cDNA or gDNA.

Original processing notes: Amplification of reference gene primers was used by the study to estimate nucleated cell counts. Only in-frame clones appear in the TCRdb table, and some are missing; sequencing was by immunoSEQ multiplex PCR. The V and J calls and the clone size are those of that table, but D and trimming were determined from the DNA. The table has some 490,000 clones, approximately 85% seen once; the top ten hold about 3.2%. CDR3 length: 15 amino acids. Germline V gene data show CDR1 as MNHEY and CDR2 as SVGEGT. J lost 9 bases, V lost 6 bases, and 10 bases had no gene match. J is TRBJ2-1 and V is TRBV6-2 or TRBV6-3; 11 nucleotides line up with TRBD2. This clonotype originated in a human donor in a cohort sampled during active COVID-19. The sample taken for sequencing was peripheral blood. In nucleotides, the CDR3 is TGTGCCAGCAGGCCTATAGCGGGAGGGCCTGGTGAGCAGTTCTTC. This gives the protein CASRPIAGGPGEQFF.